Listed below are T cell receptor beta chains from one sample, sequenced in a study of tumor-infiltrating lymphocytes in localized non-small cell lung cancer. Produced via immunoSEQ multiplex PCR; TCRdb's table is partial and in-frame only. This sample has about 23,000 clones, with 73% found just once. The specimen was lung tumor tissue. All receptors come from a human donor with non-small cell lung cancer. Each CDR3 is given with its conserved first and last residue. D genes are given only for firm matches. Expanded clones are given a class, and other clones once, few, many or no size at all.

TRBJ1-2	NA	TRBV29-1	NA	CSVEQSYTF	TGCAGCGTTGAGCAAAGCTACACCTTC
TRBJ2-7	NA	TRBV5-1	TRBD1	CASSLSGQGAYEQYF	TGCGCCAGCAGCTTATCGGGACAGGGGGCCTACGAGCAGTACTTC
TRBJ2-3	NA	TRBV5-1	TRBD2	CATAGGTSADTQYF	TGCGCCACCGCGGGGGGGACTTCGGCAGATACGCAGTATTTT
TRBJ2-7	NA	TRBV6-5	NA	CASNRRDKPYEQYF	TGTGCCAGCAATCGCCGGGACAAACCCTACGAGCAGTACTTC
TRBJ2-7	NA	TRBV14	NA	CASSQLSYEQYF	TGTGCCAGCAGCCAACTCTCCTACGAGCAGTACTTC
TRBJ2-2	once	TRBV7-9	NA	CASSPALFGELFF	TGTGCCAGCAGCCCGGCCCTCTTTGGGGAGCTGTTTTTT
TRBJ2-3	NA	TRBV11-3	TRBD2	CASSRPLAGGLHTQYF	TGTGCCAGCAGCAGACCGCTAGCGGGGGGGCTTCATACGCAGTATTTT
TRBJ2-2	NA	TRBV5-6	TRBD2	CASSLAGGDTGELFF	TGTGCCAGCAGCTTGGCGGGAGGAGACACCGGGGAGCTGTTTTTT
TRBJ2-5	NA	TRBV7-2	NA	CASTHGIEKETQYF	TGTGCCAGCACCCATGGGATTGAGAAGGAGACCCAGTACTTC
TRBJ2-1	once	TRBV6-6	NA	CASRALEREQFF	TGTGCCAGCAGGGCGCTGGAGCGCGAGCAGTTCTTC
TRBJ1-6	NA	TRBV10-2	NA	CASSENGGRNSPLHF	TGCGCCAGCAGTGAGAACGGGGGACGGAATTCACCCCTCCACTTT
TRBJ1-4	NA	TRBV2	NA	CASSRDRGGEKLFF	TGTGCCAGCAGTCGTGACAGAGGCGGTGAAAAACTGTTTTTT
TRBJ2-3	NA	TRBV7-2	NA	CASSLALGGHGTDTQYF	TGTGCCAGCAGCTTAGCTCTCGGGGGACACGGCACAGATACGCAGTATTTT
TRBJ2-1	NA	TRBV5-1	NA	CASSPPGQIKDEQFF	TGCGCCAGCAGCCCGCCGGGTCAGATTAAAGATGAGCAGTTCTTC
TRBJ1-4	once	TRBV6-6	TRBD1	CATNRGLNEKLFF	TGTGCCACCAACAGGGGGCTTAATGAAAAACTGTTTTTT
TRBJ2-1	NA	TRBV4-3	NA	CASSQVVMSGNNEQFF	TGCGCCAGCAGCCAAGTCGTAATGTCGGGAAACAATGAGCAGTTCTTC
TRBJ2-3	few	TRBV5-4	TRBD1	CASSLGDRGAPSTDTQYF	TGTGCCAGCAGCTTGGGGGACAGGGGGGCCCCAAGCACAGATACGCAGTATTTT
TRBJ2-1	NA	TRBV18	NA	CASSEGWDEQFF	TGTGCCAGCTCCGAGGGTTGGGATGAGCAGTTCTTC
TRBJ1-1	once	TRBV11-3	NA	CASSLGGGPFSNTEAFF	TGTGCCAGCAGCTTAGGTGGGGGGCCGTTTTCGAACACTGAAGCTTTCTTT